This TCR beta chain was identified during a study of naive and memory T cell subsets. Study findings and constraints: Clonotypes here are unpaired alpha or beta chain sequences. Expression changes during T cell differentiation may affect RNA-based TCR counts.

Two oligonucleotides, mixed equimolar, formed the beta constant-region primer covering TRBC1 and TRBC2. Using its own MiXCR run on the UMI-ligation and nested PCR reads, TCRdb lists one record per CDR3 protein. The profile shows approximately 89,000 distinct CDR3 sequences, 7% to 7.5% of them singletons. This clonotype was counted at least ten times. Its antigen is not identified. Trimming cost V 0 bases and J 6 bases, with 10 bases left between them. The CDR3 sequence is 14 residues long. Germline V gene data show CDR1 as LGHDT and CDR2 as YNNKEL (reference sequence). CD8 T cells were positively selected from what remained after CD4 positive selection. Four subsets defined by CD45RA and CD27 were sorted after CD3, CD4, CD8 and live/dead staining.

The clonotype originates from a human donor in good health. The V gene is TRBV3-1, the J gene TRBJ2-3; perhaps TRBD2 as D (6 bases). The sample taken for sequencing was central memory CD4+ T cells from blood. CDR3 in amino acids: CASSQDLRGDTQYF. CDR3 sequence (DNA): TGTGCCAGCAGCCAAGATCTACGGGGGGATACGCAGTATTTT.